This TCR beta chain was captured by sequencing in a study of beta chain features in type 1 diabetes. Study-level background: Patients shared similar age, gender and cell yields with healthy donors.

Every isolated RNA sample was fully reverse transcribed, so sequencing captured expressed TCRB transcripts. Libraries were prepared by immunoSEQ multiplex PCR; TCRdb keeps only in-frame clonotypes and omits some of them. The table records approximately 170,000 clones, 63% of them present only once. CDR3 length: 19 residues. Germline V lookup: CDR1 LGHNA, CDR2 YSLEER. The junction had 13 bases not matched to a gene; V was cut back by 0 bases and J by 3 bases. Study outcomes and limitations: Insertion counts at VDJ junctions were lower in type 1 diabetes patients, who also showed more deletions there. TCRB CDR3s were moderately but significantly shorter in Type 1 diabetes patients in all four CD4+ subsets.

Each donor gave one heparinised blood draw averaging around 120 mL. Purity exceeding 95% was reached by all sorted populations. Turning to this clone: Antigen: not known.

Sequencing was done on a sample of naive CD4+ T cells from blood. This clonotype was obtained from a man aged 25-45 years with type 1 diabetes. The chain combines TRBV4-3 with TRBJ1-5, with 8 bases that match TRBD1. This chain's CDR3 is CASSQDLGRGLSNNQPQHF. The CDR3 DNA reads TGCGCCAGCAGCCAAGATTTGGGCAGGGGGCTTAGTAACAATCAGCCCCAGCATTTT.